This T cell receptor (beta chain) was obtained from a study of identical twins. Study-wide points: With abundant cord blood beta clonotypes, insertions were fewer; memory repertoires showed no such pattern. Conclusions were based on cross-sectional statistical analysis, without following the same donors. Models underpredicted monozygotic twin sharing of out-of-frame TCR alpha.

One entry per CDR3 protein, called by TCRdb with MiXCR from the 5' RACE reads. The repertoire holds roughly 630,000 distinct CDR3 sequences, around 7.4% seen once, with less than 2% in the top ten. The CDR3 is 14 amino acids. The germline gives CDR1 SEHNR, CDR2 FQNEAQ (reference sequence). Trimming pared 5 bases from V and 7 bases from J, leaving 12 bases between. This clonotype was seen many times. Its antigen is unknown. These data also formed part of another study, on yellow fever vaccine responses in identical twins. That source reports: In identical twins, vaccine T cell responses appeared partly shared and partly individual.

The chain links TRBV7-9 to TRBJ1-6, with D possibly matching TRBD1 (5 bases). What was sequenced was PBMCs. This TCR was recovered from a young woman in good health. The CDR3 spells CASSLTEGNSPLHF. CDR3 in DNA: TGTGCCAGCAGCCTGACAGAGGGGAATTCACCCCTCCACTTT.